One sample yielded the 23 T cell receptor beta chains listed below, sequenced in a study of T cell changes during pregnancy in multiple sclerosis. TCRdb's table, derived via immunoSEQ multiplex PCR, lists solely in-frame clones and lacks some. Among around 52,000 clones listed, 80% to 90% were seen once. The sequenced sample was peripheral blood from another person, used as feeder cells. The source of these receptors is a human donor whose cells served as feeder cells for cultures in a pregnancy study.

This chain links TRBV25-1 with TRBJ1-4; D ambiguous. V was clipped by 8 bases and J by 0 bases, with 13 bases between them. Germline V gene lookup returns CDR1 MGHDK and CDR2 SYGVNS. The CDR3 has 15 amino acids. CDR3 residues: CASHGFAPTNEKLFF. The CDR3 region has the DNA TGTGCCAGCCACGGATTTGCTCCAACTAATGAAAAACTGTTTTTT.

The J gene is TRBJ1-3, the V gene TRBV15, with D hard to call. The V end was cut by 0 bases, the J end by 4 bases, with 7 bases between. In germline, CDR1 is LNHNV, CDR2 YYDKDF (reference sequence). The CDR3 sequence is 14 residues long. The CDR3: CATSRDATGNTIYF. DNA of the CDR3: TGTGCCACCAGCAGAGATGCAACAGGAAACACCATATATTTT.

The J gene is TRBJ1-2, the V gene TRBV6-6; D not certain. Germline V gene data show CDR1 as MNHNY and CDR2 as SVGAGI (reference sequence). The CDR3 contains 12 residues. Trimming cost V 1 base and J 4 bases, with 4 bases left between them. The CDR3 DNA reads as TGTGCCAGCAGTTACTTCGGCTATGGCTACACCTTC. Its translation: CASSYFGYGYTF.

The chain uses TRBV4-3 and TRBJ2-7, with D possibly TRBD2 on 5 matching bases. Trimming shortened V by 0 bases and J by 6 bases, and 12 bases separated the two germline ends. This CDR3 spans 14 amino acids. Germline V CDR1 and CDR2: LGHNA, YSLEER. CDR3 nucleotides: TGCGCCAGCAGCCAAGATTCGGCGGGCCGCGAGCAGTACTTC. Amino acids: CASSQDSAGREQYF.

V gene TRBV25-1 combines with J gene TRBJ2-2; 9 bases match TRBD1. Germline assignment: CDR1 MGHDK and CDR2 SYGVNS. This CDR3 has 15 amino acids. J gave up 5 bases and V 4 bases, and 5 bases lay outside the gene matches. CDR3 sequence reads: CASSVQGAGTGELFF. The DNA for the CDR3 is TGTGCCAGCAGTGTACAGGGGGCCGGGACCGGGGAGCTGTTTTTT.

The sample holds a few counts of this clone. The chain has TRBV4-3 and TRBJ2-2; D is unclear. Looked up from germline, CDR1 is LGHNA and CDR2 is YSLEER. Deletions cut 5 bases from V and 5 bases from J, with 15 bases between. This CDR3 contains 15 residues. The CDR3 DNA sequence: TGCGCCAGCAGCGCTGCGTGGGATATTACCGGGGAGCTGTTTTTT. Protein: CASSAAWDITGELFF.

This rearrangement joins TRBV27 to TRBJ1-1; D is possibly TRBD1 (6 bases). The germline V and J ends were trimmed by 5 bases and 0 bases, with 13 bases remaining between them. Per germline, CDR1 MNHEY and CDR2 SMNVEV (reference sequence). This CDR3 is 15 amino acids long. Written as DNA, the CDR3 is TGTGCCAGCAGTAGAATGGGACACTTGAACACTGAAGCTTTCTTT. Protein sequence: CASSRMGHLNTEAFF.

The V gene is TRBV5-6, the J gene TRBJ1-4, with 8 bases fitting TRBD1. The CDR3 sequence is 19 residues long. From germline, CDR1 is SGHDT and CDR2 YYEEEE. With V trimmed by 4 bases and J by 6 bases, 20 bases remained unmatched. CDR3 residues: CASSPGPGQGRPGYEKLFF. The CDR3 coding sequence is TGTGCCAGCAGCCCGGGGCCAGGACAGGGCCGGCCCGGGTATGAAAAACTGTTTTTT.

The chain joins TRBV6-5 to TRBJ2-7; the D is unclear. The CDR3 is 12 amino acids. V gave up 2 bases and J gave up 5 bases, with 7 bases separating them. The germline V gene encodes CDR1 MNHEY and CDR2 SVGAGI. CDR3 sequence (DNA): TGTGCCAGCAGTTACAATGGAAACGAGCAGTACTTC. This translates into CASSYNGNEQYF.

J is TRBJ1-1 and V is TRBV6-1, with a tentative D call TRBD1 (6 bases). V shed 7 bases and J shed 0 bases, with 12 bases lying between them. The CDR3 is 14 amino acids. Germline-derived CDR1 and CDR2 are MNHNS and SASEGT. The CDR3 is CASNPTGLNTEAFF. CDR3 bases: TGTGCCAGCAACCCGACAGGCCTGAACACTGAAGCTTTCTTT.

V and J are TRBV9 and TRBJ2-3, with 9 bases fitting TRBD1. J was trimmed by 3 bases and V by 3 bases; bases with no gene match: 8. Germline V gives CDR1 SGDLS, CDR2 YYNGEE. This CDR3 contains 16 residues. CDR3 region: CASSATGTGFTDTQYF. Here the CDR3 DNA reads TGTGCCAGCAGCGCCACCGGGACAGGGTTTACAGATACGCAGTATTTT.

This sequence joins TRBV28 and TRBJ1-1; tentatively, D is TRBD1 (6 bases). The germline CDR1 and CDR2 sequences are MDHEN and SYDVKM. There are 14 residues in the CDR3. Trimming removed 7 bases at V and 1 base at J, with 13 bases between. The CDR3 here is CASKGGHWNTEAFF. CDR3 bases: TGTGCCAGCAAGGGGGGACACTGGAACACTGAAGCTTTCTTT.

The chain has TRBV2 and TRBJ1-5; D gene unclear. With 5 bases removed from V and 3 bases from J, the gap between germline ends came to 11 bases. Germline V gene sequence: CDR1 SNHLY, CDR2 FYNNEI. The CDR3 runs to 14 residues. CDR3 loop: CASSRQSPNQPQHF. The CDR3 DNA reads as TGTGCCAGCAGTCGTCAGAGCCCCAATCAGCCCCAGCATTTT.

The chain employs TRBV7-6 and TRBJ2-2; D remains ambiguous. CDR3 length: 17 residues. Trimming removed 5 bases at V and 3 bases at J, with 19 bases between. The germline V gene encodes CDR1 SGHVS and CDR2 FNYEAQ. The CDR3 region is CASSASIGLWDTGELFF. CDR3 bases: TGTGCCAGCAGCGCCTCGATCGGGTTGTGGGACACCGGGGAGCTGTTTTTT.

The rearrangement links TRBV20-1 to TRBJ1-3; possibly TRBD1 for D (6 bases). V was clipped by 7 bases and J by 5 bases, with 9 bases between them. CDR3 length: 11 amino acids. The germline V gene encodes CDR1 DFQATT and CDR2 SNEGSKA (reference sequence). The CDR3 DNA is TGCAGTGGGCGGGACAGAAACACCATATATTTT. This sequence encodes CSGRDRNTIYF.

The chain employs TRBV28 and TRBJ1-6; D possibly corresponds to TRBD1 (5 bases). The CDR3 is 14 residues long. The V end lost 4 bases, the J end lost 9 bases, and 13 bases lay between the germline ends. Germline CDR1 MDHEN, CDR2 SYDVKM. The CDR3 bases are TGTGCCAGCAGTTCCCTCAGGGTGAGTTCACCCCTCCACTTT. Translated: CASSSLRVSSPLHF.

The genes are TRBV5-6 and TRBJ2-7, with 7 bases identical to TRBD2. The J segment lost 2 bases and the V segment lost 4 bases, leaving 6 bases of the junction unmatched. This CDR3 contains 14 residues. CDR1 and CDR2 from the germline V gene are SGHDT and YYEEEE. The CDR3 DNA sequence: TGTGCCAGCAGCCCCCGGGCGGGGGCCTACGAGCAGTACTTC. Translated, it gives CASSPRAGAYEQYF.

Written as DNA, the CDR3 is TGCGCCAGCAGCCTATGGCGCCTGGGACAGGGGATACACTACGAGCAGTACTTC. This sequence encodes CASSLWRLGQGIHYEQYF. The genes are TRBV5-1 and TRBJ2-7; 10 positions agree with TRBD1. Germline V gene data show CDR1 as SGHRS and CDR2 as YFSETQ. V lost 4 bases and J lost 3; bases outside the gene matches: 16. The CDR3 totals 18 residues.

V is TRBV5-1 and J is TRBJ2-7, with TRBD2 matching over 8 bases. The J segment lost 3 bases and the V segment lost 4 bases, leaving 6 bases of the junction unmatched. Germline V gene lookup returns CDR1 SGHRS and CDR2 YFSETQ. The CDR3 loop spans 14 amino acids. As DNA, the CDR3 is TGCGCCAGCAGCCCGGAGGGGACTAGCTACGAGCAGTACTTC. Residues: CASSPEGTSYEQYF.

The rearrangement links TRBV9 to TRBJ1-1, with 9 bases fitting TRBD1. Germline trimming cut 5 bases from V and 0 bases from J; bases unmatched to any gene: 5. This CDR3 has 15 residues. The germline CDR1 and CDR2 sequences are SGDLS and YYNGEE. CDR3: CASSTGGVLNTEAFF. CDR3 nucleotide sequence: TGTGCCAGCAGTACAGGGGGCGTTCTGAACACTGAAGCTTTCTTT.

This chain connects TRBV2 to TRBJ1-1, with no clear D. The V gene lost 0 bases and the J gene lost 4 bases, with 12 bases spanning the gap. Germline V gene data show CDR1 as SNHLY and CDR2 as FYNNEI. The CDR3 totals 15 residues. CDR3 nucleotides: TGTGCCAGCAGTGAAGCGCTAGGTCTGAGCACTGAAGCTTTCTTT. Its protein is CASSEALGLSTEAFF.

V and J are TRBV6-1 and TRBJ2-3; 7 bases are shared with TRBD2. Trimming cost V 2 bases and J 2 bases; bases outside gene matches: 7. Germline V gene sequence: CDR1 MNHNS, CDR2 SASEGT. This CDR3 region has 16 residues. The CDR3 nucleotides are TGTGCCAGCAGTGAAAGAGTGGGAGGGCCCACAGATACGCAGTATTTT. This translates into CASSERVGGPTDTQYF.

This sequence joins TRBV27 and TRBJ2-3, with 7 bases that match TRBD1. The germline V gene encodes CDR1 MNHEY and CDR2 SMNVEV (reference sequence). This CDR3 has 14 amino acids. J gave up 4 bases and V 5 bases, and 6 bases lay outside the gene matches. The CDR3 spells CASSPRQGADTQYF. For the CDR3, the DNA is TGTGCCAGCAGTCCAAGACAGGGCGCAGATACGCAGTATTTT.